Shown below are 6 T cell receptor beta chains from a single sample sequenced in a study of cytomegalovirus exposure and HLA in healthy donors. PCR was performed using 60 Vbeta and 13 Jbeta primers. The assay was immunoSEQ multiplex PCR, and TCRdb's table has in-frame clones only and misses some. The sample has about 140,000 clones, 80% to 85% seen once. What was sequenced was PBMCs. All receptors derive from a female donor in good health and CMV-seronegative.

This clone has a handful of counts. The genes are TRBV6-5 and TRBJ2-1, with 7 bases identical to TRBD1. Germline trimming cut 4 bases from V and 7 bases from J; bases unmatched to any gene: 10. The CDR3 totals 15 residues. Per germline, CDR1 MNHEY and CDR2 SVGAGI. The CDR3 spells CASSFDRQGVNEQFF. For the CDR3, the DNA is TGTGCCAGCAGTTTCGACCGACAGGGTGTAAATGAGCAGTTCTTC.

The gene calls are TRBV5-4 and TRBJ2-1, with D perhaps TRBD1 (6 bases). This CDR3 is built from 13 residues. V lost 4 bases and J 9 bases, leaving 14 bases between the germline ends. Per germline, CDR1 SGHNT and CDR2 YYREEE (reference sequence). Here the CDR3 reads CASSTTGHVEQFF. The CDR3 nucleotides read TGTGCCAGCAGCACCACAGGGCACGTTGAGCAGTTCTTC.

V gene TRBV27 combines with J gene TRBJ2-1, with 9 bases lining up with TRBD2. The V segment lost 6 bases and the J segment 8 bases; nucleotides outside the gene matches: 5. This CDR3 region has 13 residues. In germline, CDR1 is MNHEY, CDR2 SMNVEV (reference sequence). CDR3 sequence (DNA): TGTGCCAGCAGGGCGGGAGGGCCCCATGAGCAGTTCTTC. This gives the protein CASRAGGPHEQFF.

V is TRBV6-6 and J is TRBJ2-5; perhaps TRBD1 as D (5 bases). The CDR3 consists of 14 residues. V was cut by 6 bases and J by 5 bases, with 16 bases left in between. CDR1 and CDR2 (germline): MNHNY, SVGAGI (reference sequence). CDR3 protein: CASRMQGLQETQYF. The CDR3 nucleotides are TGTGCCAGCAGGATGCAGGGTCTCCAGGAGACCCAGTACTTC.

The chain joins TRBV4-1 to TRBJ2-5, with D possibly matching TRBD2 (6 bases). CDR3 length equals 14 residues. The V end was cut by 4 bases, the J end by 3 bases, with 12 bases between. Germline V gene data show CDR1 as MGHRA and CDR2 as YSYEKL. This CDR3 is CASSLRDSEETQYF. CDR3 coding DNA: TGCGCCAGCAGCCTCCGGGACTCAGAAGAGACCCAGTACTTC.

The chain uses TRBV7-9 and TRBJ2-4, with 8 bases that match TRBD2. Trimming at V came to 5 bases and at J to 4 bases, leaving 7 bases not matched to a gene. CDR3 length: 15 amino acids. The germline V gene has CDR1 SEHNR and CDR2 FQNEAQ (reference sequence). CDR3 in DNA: TGTGCCAGCAGCGGCCAGGGACTAGAGAAAAACATTCAGTACTTC. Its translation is CASSGQGLEKNIQYF. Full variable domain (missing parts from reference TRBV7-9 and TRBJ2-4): DTGVSQNPRHKITKRGQNVTFRCDPISEHNRLYWYRQTLGQGPEFLTYFQNEAQLEKSRLLSDRFSAERPKGSFSTLEIQRTEQGDSAMYLCASSGQGLEKNIQYFGAGTRLSVL.